A single sample gave rise to the 16 T cell receptor beta chains below, sequenced in a study of blood T cells in healthy people across ages. The second PCR ran roughly 7 to 12 cycles with a sample-barcoded 5' primer and J-beta primers. TCRdb redid the calling of the 5' RACE reads with MiXCR, one entry per CDR3 protein. The repertoire holds under 2 million distinct CDR3 sequences, with 30% to 40% as singletons. Material for sequencing was blood. All receptors derive from a woman in her twenties or thirties in good health.

This clonotype is a singleton in its sample. V gene TRBV5-6 combines with J gene TRBJ1-2; 9 nucleotides line up with TRBD1. Germline lookup yields CDR1 SGHDT and CDR2 YYEEEE. This CDR3 comprises 16 residues. The V segment lost 4 bases and the J segment 1 base; nucleotides outside the gene matches: 8. Here the CDR3 reads CASSLTGTGRNYGYTF. The CDR3 DNA reads as TGTGCCAGCAGCCTTACCGGGACAGGGCGTAACTATGGCTACACCTTC.

The rearrangement links TRBV2 to TRBJ2-5; 7 positions agree with TRBD2. Germline V gene lookup returns CDR1 SNHLY and CDR2 FYNNEI. The V gene end was trimmed by 4 bases and the J gene end by 3 bases; junction bases not matched to a gene: 2. This CDR3 comprises 13 residues. CDR3 sequence (DNA): TGTGCCAGCAGTGGGGGAGGGGAAGAGACCCAGTACTTC. Amino acid sequence: CASSGGGEETQYF.

The chain uses TRBV20-1 and TRBJ2-7; 9 nucleotides align to TRBD2. Germline CDR1 reads DFQATT; CDR2 reads SNEGSKA (reference sequence). The CDR3 runs to 15 residues. Germline trimming cut 4 bases from V and 1 base from J; bases unmatched to any gene: 8. CDR3 residues: CSAMFPGLASYEQYF. The CDR3 nucleotides read TGCAGTGCTATGTTTCCGGGACTAGCATCCTACGAGCAGTACTTC.

The chain uses TRBV12-3 or TRBV12-4 and TRBJ2-3, with TRBD2 matching over 8 bases. After removal of 6 bases from V and 4 bases from J, the junction contained 15 bases not matched to a gene. The CDR3 length is 17 residues. The CDR3 DNA is TGTGCCAGCAGCCCCGGAGCCGGGAGGGCCGGGGCAGATACGCAGTATTTT. Translated, it gives CASSPGAGRAGADTQYF.

The chain uses TRBV21-1 and TRBJ1-1; TRBD1, the table's D call, was not compared with the DNA. TRBV21-1 is assigned pseudogene status. The CDR3 consists of 17 residues. CDR3 DNA sequence: TGTGCCAGCAGCCCCGGCGGACAGGGGGCAGGGAACGCTGAAGCTTTCTTT. It translates to CASSPGGQGAGNAEAFF.

This clonotype was recorded only once. The chain has TRBV18 and TRBJ1-2; D unclear. Trimming removed 6 bases at V and 8 bases at J, with 16 bases between. The V gene's germline CDR1 is KGHSH and CDR2 LQKENI. This CDR3 is 13 amino acids long. The CDR3 here is CASSRGFRSGYTF. CDR3 in DNA: TGTGCCAGCTCCCGGGGTTTCAGAAGCGGCTACACCTTC. The complete variable domain, with remaining parts taken from reference TRBV18 and TRBJ1-2, reads NAGVMQNPRHLVRRRGQEARLRCSPMKGHSHVYWYRQLPEEGLKFMVYLQKENIIDESGMPKERFSAEFPKEGPSILRIQQVVRGDSAAYFCASSRGFRSGYTFGSGTRLTVV.

J is TRBJ2-3 and V is TRBV28, with 10 bases lining up with TRBD2. Germline-derived CDR1 and CDR2 are MDHEN and SYDVKM. V gave up 6 bases and J gave up 2 bases; unmatched junction bases: 8. This CDR3 spans 16 amino acids. In DNA, the CDR3 is TGTGCCAGCAGCCCGATCCTAGCGGGGGCCACAGATACGCAGTATTTT. Its protein product is CASSPILAGATDTQYF.

This clonotype was counted only a few times. The chain uses TRBV10-2 and TRBJ1-6; D uncertain. Trimming left V 0 bases short and J 10 bases short, with 13 bases between. Germline loops: CDR1 WSHSY, CDR2 SAAADI. This CDR3 spans 15 amino acids. CDR3 bases: TGCGCCAGCAGTGAGTCGGAGGGATTAGGGTCACCCCTCCACTTT. It codes for CASSESEGLGSPLHF.

This clonotype was counted a few times. This chain connects TRBV3-1 to TRBJ2-7; TRBD2 aligns across 10 bases. The DNA end lines up better with TRBJ2-5; the J call may be wrong. This CDR3 has 18 amino acids. Per germline, CDR1 LGHDT and CDR2 YNNKEL (reference sequence). Here the CDR3 reads CASSQDPPLAGGLETQYF. The CDR3 DNA sequence: TGTGCCAGCAGCCAAGATCCCCCGTTAGCGGGAGGACTGGAGACCCAGTACTTC.

In its sample, this clonotype was seen a few times. This chain connects TRBV6-1 to TRBJ2-3, with no clear D. Per germline, CDR1 MNHNS and CDR2 SASEGT. Trimming took 7 bases from V and 0 from J, leaving 11 bases between them. The length of the CDR3 is 14 residues. The CDR3 DNA reads TGTGCCAGCAACTCCCACTTGAGCACAGATACGCAGTATTTT. It specifies CASNSHLSTDTQYF.

V is TRBV10-3 and J is TRBJ1-4; D ambiguous. CDR1 and CDR2 (germline): ENHRY, SYGVKD. Trimming cost V 3 bases and J 6 bases, with 14 bases left between them. There are 15 residues in the CDR3. Here the CDR3 reads CAISERQTYDEKLFF. The CDR3 region has the DNA TGTGCCATCAGTGAACGCCAGACTTACGATGAAAAACTGTTTTTT.

The rearrangement links TRBV2 to TRBJ2-7; 12 bases are shared with TRBD2. After removal of 4 bases from V and 3 bases from J, the junction contained 7 bases not matched to a gene. Looked up from germline, CDR1 is SNHLY and CDR2 is FYNNEI. The CDR3 runs 16 residues. The CDR3, as DNA: TGTGCCAGCAGTGCGGGGGAGACTAGCGGGAGCTACGAGCAGTACTTC. Amino acid sequence: CASSAGETSGSYEQYF.

The rearrangement links TRBV24-1 to TRBJ2-1; D ambiguous. V was shortened by 5 bases and J by 3 bases, with 10 bases between the two germline ends. Germline lookup yields CDR1 KGHDR and CDR2 SFDVKD. This CDR3 has 14 residues. Here the CDR3 DNA reads TGTGCCACCAGTGCAACGGGCGTCTACAATGAGCAGTTCTTC. Translation: CATSATGVYNEQFF.

The V and J genes are TRBV4-1 and TRBJ2-3; tentatively, D is TRBD1 (7 bases). The CDR3 loop spans 17 amino acids. Trimming took off 0 bases at V and 4 bases at J, with 17 bases between the two ends. Germline CDR1 reads MGHRA; CDR2 reads YSYEKL. The CDR3 region has the DNA TGCGCCAGCAGCCAAGAGCTCGGCAGGGGGGTCGCAGATACGCAGTATTTT. It specifies CASSQELGRGVADTQYF.

This sequence joins TRBV5-5 and TRBJ2-1, with 9 bases fitting TRBD2. With 4 bases clipped from V and 9 bases from J, the junction kept 14 bases outside the gene matches. This CDR3 contains 16 residues. In germline, CDR1 is SGHKS, CDR2 YYEKEE (reference sequence). As DNA, the CDR3 is TGTGCCAGCAGCCTTAGACTAGCGGTATCCCAGGGTGAGCAGTTCTTC. Residues: CASSLRLAVSQGEQFF.

The gene calls are TRBV5-6 and TRBJ2-7; D tentatively reads TRBD1 or TRBD2 (5 bases each). Germline assignment: CDR1 SGHDT and CDR2 YYEEEE. V was pared by 1 base and J by 7 bases, with 15 bases between. The CDR3 length is 14 residues. The DNA for the CDR3 is TGTGCCAGCAGCTTGTCGGCAGGGAGAGGGGAGCAGTACTTC. Its protein is CASSLSAGRGEQYF.